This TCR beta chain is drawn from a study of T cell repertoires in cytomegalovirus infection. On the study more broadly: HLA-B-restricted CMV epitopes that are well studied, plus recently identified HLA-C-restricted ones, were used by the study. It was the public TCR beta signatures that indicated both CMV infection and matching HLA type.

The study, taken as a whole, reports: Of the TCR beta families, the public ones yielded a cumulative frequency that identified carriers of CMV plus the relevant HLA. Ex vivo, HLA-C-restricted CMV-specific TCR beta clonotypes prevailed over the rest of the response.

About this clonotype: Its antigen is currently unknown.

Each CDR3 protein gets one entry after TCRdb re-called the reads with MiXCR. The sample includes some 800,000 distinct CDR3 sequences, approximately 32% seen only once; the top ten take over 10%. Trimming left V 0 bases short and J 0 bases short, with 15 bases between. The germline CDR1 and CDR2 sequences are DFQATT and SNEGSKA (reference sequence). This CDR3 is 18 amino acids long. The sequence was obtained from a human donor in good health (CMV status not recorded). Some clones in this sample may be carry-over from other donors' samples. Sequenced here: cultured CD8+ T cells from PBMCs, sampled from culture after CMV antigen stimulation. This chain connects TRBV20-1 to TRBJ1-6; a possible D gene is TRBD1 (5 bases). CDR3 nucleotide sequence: TGCAGTGCTAGAGATCTCGAGGGGACGGGCTCCTATAATTCACCCCTCCACTTT. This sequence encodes CSARDLEGTGSYNSPLHF.